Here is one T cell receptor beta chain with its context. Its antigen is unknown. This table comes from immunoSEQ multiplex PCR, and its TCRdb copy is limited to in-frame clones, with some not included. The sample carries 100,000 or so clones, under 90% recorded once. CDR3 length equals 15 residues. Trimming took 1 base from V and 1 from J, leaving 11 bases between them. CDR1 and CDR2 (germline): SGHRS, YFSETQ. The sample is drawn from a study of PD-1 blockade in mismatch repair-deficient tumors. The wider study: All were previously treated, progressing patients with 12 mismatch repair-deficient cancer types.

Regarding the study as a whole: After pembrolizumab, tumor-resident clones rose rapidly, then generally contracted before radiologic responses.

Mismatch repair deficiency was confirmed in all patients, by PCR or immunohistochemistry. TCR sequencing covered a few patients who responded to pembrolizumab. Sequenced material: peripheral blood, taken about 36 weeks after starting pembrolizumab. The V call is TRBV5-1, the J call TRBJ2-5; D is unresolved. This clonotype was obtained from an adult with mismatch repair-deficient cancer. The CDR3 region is CASSLFGRRQETQYF. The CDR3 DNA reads TGCGCCAGCAGCTTGTTTGGCAGGCGCCAAGAGACCCAGTACTTC.